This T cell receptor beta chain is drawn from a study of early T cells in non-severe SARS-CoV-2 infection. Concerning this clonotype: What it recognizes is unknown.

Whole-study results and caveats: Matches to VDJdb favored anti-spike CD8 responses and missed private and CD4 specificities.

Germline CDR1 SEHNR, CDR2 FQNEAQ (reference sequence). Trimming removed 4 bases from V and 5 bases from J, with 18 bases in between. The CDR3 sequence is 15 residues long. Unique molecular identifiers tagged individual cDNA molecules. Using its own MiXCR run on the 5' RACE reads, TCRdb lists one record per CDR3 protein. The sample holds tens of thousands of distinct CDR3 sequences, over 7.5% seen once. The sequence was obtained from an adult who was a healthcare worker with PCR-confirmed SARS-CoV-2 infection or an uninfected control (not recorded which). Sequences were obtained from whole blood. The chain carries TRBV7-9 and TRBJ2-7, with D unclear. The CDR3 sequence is CASSSSGMEGNEQYF. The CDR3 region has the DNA TGTGCCAGCAGCTCGTCAGGTATGGAAGGGAACGAGCAGTACTTC.